Listed below are T cell receptor beta chains from one sample, sequenced in a study of long-term antiretroviral therapy in people with HIV. The repertoire was sequenced with immunoSEQ multiplex PCR; TCRdb's copy has only in-frame clones and lacks some. This table has 25,000 or so clones, 82% appearing once. Specimen: unsorted PBMCs, collected 0.8 years before starting antiretroviral therapy. Source of these receptors: a man aged 18 to 30 with HIV. Both conserved end residues are part of each CDR3. The D gene is left open where the match is weak. Clone size is stated in some rows and not others, as once, few, many or a class when expanded.

DNA,CDR3,V,size,D,J
TGTGCCAGCAGCCCTAGCAGGGGGAGCACAGATACGCAGTATTTT,CASSPSRGSTDTQYF,TRBV7-2,.,TRBD1,TRBJ2-3
TGTGCCAGCAGTTACGGACAGGGAGGACAAGAGACCCAGTACTTC,CASSYGQGGQETQYF,TRBV7-3,.,TRBD1,TRBJ2-5
TGTGCCACCAGCCCGATGCTCACAGATACGCAGTATTTT,CATSPMLTDTQYF,TRBV15,once,.,TRBJ2-3
TGCGCCAGCAGCCAAGAATTTGTCGCCACTGAAGCTTTCTTT,CASSQEFVATEAFF,TRBV4-3,.,.,TRBJ1-1
TGTGCCAGTAGTAGCGGATTGAACACTGAAGCTTTCTTT,CASSSGLNTEAFF,TRBV19,.,.,TRBJ1-1
TGCAGCGTTGTGACACTTAACACCGGGGAGCTGTTTTTT,CSVVTLNTGELFF,TRBV29-1,.,.,TRBJ2-2
TGTGCCAGCAGCCCCCGCCCGCCGGGGATGCAATCGGATACGCAGTATTTT,CASSPRPPGMQSDTQYF,TRBV13,.,.,TRBJ2-3
TGTGCCAGCAGCCCTACCCCCTCTGGAAACACCATATATTTT,CASSPTPSGNTIYF,TRBV7-2,.,.,TRBJ1-3
TGCGCCAGCAGCCCTTGGCCAGGTCGGGACTTC,CASSPWPGRDF,TRBV5-1,.,.,TRBJ2-7
TGTGCCAGCAGTCTCGCTAGCGGGGGGAACTACAATGAGCAGTTCTTC,CASSLASGGNYNEQFF,TRBV27,.,TRBD2,TRBJ2-1
TGTGCCAGCAGTTTTCCGGTGGGGAGCTCTGGGGCCAACGTCCTGACTTTC,CASSFPVGSSGANVLTF,TRBV28,.,.,TRBJ2-6
TGTGCCAGCTCACCCGCACGCGACTCCCCGGGAGGGACCCAGTACTTC,CASSPARDSPGGTQYF,TRBV18,.,TRBD2,TRBJ2-5
TGTGCCAGCAGTGAATCAGACCCGACAGGGTCCTACGAGCAGTACTTC,CASSESDPTGSYEQYF,TRBV6-1,.,TRBD1,TRBJ2-7
TGTGCCAGCAGTCAGGACGGTGGGCAGTTCTTC,CASSQDGGQFF,TRBV27,.,.,TRBJ2-1
TGTGCCAGCAGCAAAGTCCTCGGGACAGGGGAAAGAACTAACTATGGCTACACCTTC,CASSKVLGTGERTNYGYTF,TRBV21-1,.,.,TRBJ1-2
TGTGCCAGCAGTGAAGAGGAGGGGGGGAATCAGCCCCAGCATTTT,CASSEEEGGNQPQHF,TRBV6-1,once,.,TRBJ1-5
TGTGCCAGCAGTTTTTTGGGGGCGGGCTACGAGCAGTACTTC,CASSFLGAGYEQYF,TRBV27,.,.,TRBJ2-7
TGTGCCAGCAGGGGGCTAGCGGGAGGGGGGTACCAAGAGACCCAGTACTTC,CASRGLAGGGYQETQYF,TRBV27,.,TRBD2,TRBJ2-5
TGTGCCAGCAGCGTAGATGGAAACACCATATATTTT,CASSVDGNTIYF,TRBV9,.,.,TRBJ1-3
TGTGCCAGCAGCCAAGACGCCCTAGCGGACTACGAGCAGTACTTC,CASSQDALADYEQYF,TRBV4-2,.,TRBD2,TRBJ2-7
TGCGCCAGCAGCTCGGACAGGGAGAACGGGGAGCTGTTTTTT,CASSSDRENGELFF,TRBV5-1,.,TRBD1,TRBJ2-2
TGTGCCAGCTTTGGCGGCTACGGGGAGACTGAAGCTTTCTTT,CASFGGYGETEAFF,TRBV2,.,.,TRBJ1-1
TGTGCCAGCAGTCAGAGCTGGGAAGGCAATGAGCAGTTCTTC,CASSQSWEGNEQFF,TRBV27,.,.,TRBJ2-1
TGTGCCAGTAAGGAGAGGGACAGGGATTTTCGTGGCTACACCTTC,CASKERDRDFRGYTF,TRBV19,.,TRBD1,TRBJ1-2
TGTGCCTGGAGTCCAAGGTGGGGGAACTACGAGCAGTACTTC,CAWSPRWGNYEQYF,TRBV30,once,.,TRBJ2-7
TGTGCCAGCAGCCCAAGAGGGACAGGGCAAAACATTCAGTACTTC,CASSPRGTGQNIQYF,TRBV9,.,TRBD1,TRBJ2-4
TGTGCCAGCAGTGGACAGGGGAGCAATCAGCCCCAGCATTTT,CASSGQGSNQPQHF,TRBV2,.,TRBD1,TRBJ1-5
TGTGCCAGCAGCCTAGGCGTGGTAGCGGGAGGAAGAGATACGCAGTATTTT,CASSLGVVAGGRDTQYF,TRBV9,.,TRBD2,TRBJ2-3
TGTGCCAGCAGTTACGGTAATGAGCAGTTCTTC,CASSYGNEQFF,TRBV6-6,.,.,TRBJ2-1
TGTGCCAGCAGCTTCCCCCCCCGCAGGGGGCCGAATTCACCCCTCCACTTT,CASSFPPRRGPNSPLHF,TRBV11-2,.,TRBD1,TRBJ1-6
TGTGCCAGCAGTTTGACACTGAGCTCTGGAAACACCATATATTTT,CASSLTLSSGNTIYF,TRBV28,.,.,TRBJ1-3
TGTGCCAGCAGTACGACGGACTCTGGGGCCAACGTCCTGACTTTC,CASSTTDSGANVLTF,TRBV6-1,.,.,TRBJ2-6
TGTGCCAGCAGTTCCCCCGGGGCGGTTAGCACAGATACGCAGTATTTT,CASSSPGAVSTDTQYF,TRBV28,.,.,TRBJ2-3
TGTGCCAGCAGCCCCCGCAGGGGGGCGGGTTACAATGAGCAGTTCTTC,CASSPRRGAGYNEQFF,TRBV7-3,.,.,TRBJ2-1
TGTGCCTGGAGTGAGTGGACTAGCGGGAGCACAGATACGCAGTATTTT,CAWSEWTSGSTDTQYF,TRBV30,.,TRBD2,TRBJ2-3
TGTGCCAGCAGAACCGGACAGGGAAGAGATGGCTACACCTTC,CASRTGQGRDGYTF,TRBV6-5,.,TRBD1,TRBJ1-2
TGTGCCAGCAGTCGAGCCTACGAGCAGTACTTC,CASSRAYEQYF,TRBV28,once,.,TRBJ2-7
TGCGCCAGCAGCCAAGTCCGGAGCGGGGCCACGCAGTATTTT,CASSQVRSGATQYF,TRBV4-3,.,TRBD2,TRBJ2-3
TGCAGCGTTGATTGGACAGATCAGCACGAGCAGTACTTC,CSVDWTDQHEQYF,TRBV29-1,once,.,TRBJ2-7
TGTGCCAGCAGCGGCCGGGACTCAGATATTGGAAATACGCAGTATTTT,CASSGRDSDIGNTQYF,TRBV9,.,.,TRBJ2-3
TGTGCCAGCAGCGTTGGTGGGGGACTAGCGGACCACAATGAGCAGTTCTTC,CASSVGGGLADHNEQFF,TRBV11-2,.,TRBD2,TRBJ2-1
TGTGCCAGCAGTTTTACTCCAGACTACGAGCAGTACTTC,CASSFTPDYEQYF,TRBV27,.,.,TRBJ2-7
TGTGCCAGCAGCTTATCACAGGTGGTTGGGCAGCCCCAGCATTTT,CASSLSQVVGQPQHF,TRBV5-6,.,.,TRBJ1-5
TGCGCCAGCAGCCAAGGTATACAACCCACTGAAGCTTTCTTT,CASSQGIQPTEAFF,TRBV4-1,.,.,TRBJ1-1
TGTGCCTACTGGACCGGGAATGATTACGAGCAGTACTTC,CAYWTGNDYEQYF,TRBV30,.,.,TRBJ2-7
TGTGCCATCAGTGGGGTGGAGGGTAGCGGGGGGACCACAGATACGCAGTATTTT,CAISGVEGSGGTTDTQYF,TRBV10-3,.,TRBD2,TRBJ2-3
TGTGCCAGCAGCTTAGCGGACCGAGGGAGCTCCTATAATTCACCCCTCCACTTT,CASSLADRGSSYNSPLHF,TRBV7-6,once,.,TRBJ1-6
TGTGCCAGCAGTGAAGCTGAAGCGGGGGGGCCTTACAATGAGCAGTTCTTC,CASSEAEAGGPYNEQFF,TRBV6-1,.,TRBD2,TRBJ2-1
TGTGCCAGCAGCCCGGGCGGACTATCCTACGAGCAGTACTTC,CASSPGGLSYEQYF,TRBV9,.,.,TRBJ2-7
TGTGCCAGCAATTCGGGGCTAGCGGGAGGAGCTAGCACAGATACGCAGTATTTT,CASNSGLAGGASTDTQYF,TRBV28,.,TRBD2,TRBJ2-3
TGTGCCAGCAGCGCCCCGGCGGGGCATGAGCAGTTCTTC,CASSAPAGHEQFF,TRBV9,.,.,TRBJ2-1
TGCGCCAGCAGCCTTCATCCTGCCCTGGAGCAGTTCTTC,CASSLHPALEQFF,TRBV4-1,.,.,TRBJ2-1
TGTGCCAGCAGAAGACAGGGGACTAATGAAAAACTGTTTTTT,CASRRQGTNEKLFF,TRBV6-5,.,TRBD1,TRBJ1-4
TGCGCCAGCAGCCTCCGGACAGGGGCCTACGAGCAGTACTTC,CASSLRTGAYEQYF,TRBV4-3,.,TRBD1,TRBJ2-7